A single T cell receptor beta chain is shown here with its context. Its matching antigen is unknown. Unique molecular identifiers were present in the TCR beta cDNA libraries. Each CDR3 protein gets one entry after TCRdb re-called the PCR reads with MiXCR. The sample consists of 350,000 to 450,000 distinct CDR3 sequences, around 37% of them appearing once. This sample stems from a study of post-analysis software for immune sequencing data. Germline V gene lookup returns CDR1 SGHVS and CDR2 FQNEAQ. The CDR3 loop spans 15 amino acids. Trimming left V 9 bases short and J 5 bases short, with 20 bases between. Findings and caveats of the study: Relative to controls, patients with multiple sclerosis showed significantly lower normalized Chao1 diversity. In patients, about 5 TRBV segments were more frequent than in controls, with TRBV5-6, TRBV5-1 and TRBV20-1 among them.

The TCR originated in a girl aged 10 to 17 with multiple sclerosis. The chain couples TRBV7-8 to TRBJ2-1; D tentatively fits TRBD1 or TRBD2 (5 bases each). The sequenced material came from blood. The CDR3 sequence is CASRPGVMGDNEQFF. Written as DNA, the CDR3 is TGTGCCAGTAGACCCGGTGTAATGGGGGACAATGAGCAGTTCTTC.